These 13 T cell receptor beta chains were all obtained from the same sample, sequenced in a study of blood T cell repertoires in COVID-19. Some clones are missing from TCRdb's copy, which holds only in-frame ones; the method was immunoSEQ multiplex PCR. The table includes roughly 40,000 clones, around 80% detected once. The specimen was peripheral blood. Receptors were obtained from a woman aged 80 or over with active or convalescent COVID-19.

The J gene is TRBJ2-7, the V gene TRBV5-1; no reliable D call. This CDR3 spans 14 amino acids. CDR1 and CDR2 (germline): SGHRS, YFSETQ. The V and J ends lost 1 base and 3 bases respectively, with 11 bases between them. CDR3 bases: TGCGCCAGCAGCTTGTCGTTGAGGAGCTACGAGCAGTACTTC. Translation gives CASSLSLRSYEQYF.

This rearrangement joins TRBV30 to TRBJ1-2, with no clear D. Germline V gives CDR1 GTSNPN, CDR2 SVGIG (reference sequence). This CDR3 has 13 residues. V lost 1 base, J lost 1 base, and 7 bases lay in between. CDR3 DNA: TGTGCCTGGAGTGCTACAGATAACTATGGCTACACCTTC. Amino acid sequence: CAWSATDNYGYTF.

The chain is built from TRBV28 and TRBJ1-4, with D hard to call. V dropped 6 bases and J dropped 8 bases, with 16 bases sitting between them. The CDR3 covers 14 residues. Germline V CDR1 and CDR2: MDHEN, SYDVKM. The CDR3 sequence: CASSPGEVREKLFF. CDR3 in DNA: TGTGCCAGCAGCCCGGGAGAGGTACGGGAAAAACTGTTTTTT.

The V gene is TRBV24-1, the J gene TRBJ2-3, with D possibly TRBD1 on 5 matching bases. V was cut by 5 bases and J by 4 bases, with 12 bases left in between. This CDR3 is built from 14 residues. Germline V lookup: CDR1 KGHDR, CDR2 SFDVKD. CDR3: CATSGQGTSDTQYF. CDR3 DNA: TGTGCCACCAGTGGGCAGGGAACCTCAGATACGCAGTATTTT.

The chain is built from TRBV5-1 and TRBJ1-4; D possibly corresponds to TRBD1 (5 bases). The CDR3 extends over 16 amino acids. Germline CDR1 SGHRS, CDR2 YFSETQ. V lost 4 bases and J 3 bases, leaving 16 bases between the germline ends. CDR3 sequence (DNA): TGCGCCAGCAGCCCCGGAACAGGTCCGCCTAATGAAAAACTGTTTTTT. Amino acid sequence: CASSPGTGPPNEKLFF.

The chain employs TRBV27 and TRBJ1-6; 8 bases agree with TRBD1. This CDR3 has 14 residues. Unmatched junction bases numbered 5, after V lost 7 bases and J lost 6 bases. Looked up from germline, CDR1 is MNHEY and CDR2 is SMNVEV (reference sequence). CDR3 region: CASTTTGANSPLHF. The CDR3 nucleotides are TGTGCCAGCACCACGACAGGGGCTAATTCACCCCTCCACTTT.

In its sample, this clone was seen once. Here the CDR3 reads CASSIEGQPAGNIQYF. In DNA, the CDR3 is TGTGCCAGTAGTATAGAAGGCCAGCCAGCCGGGAACATTCAGTACTTC. The genes are TRBV19 and TRBJ2-4, with unresolved D. The CDR3 is 16 residues long. The germline CDR1 and CDR2 sequences are LNHDA and SQIVND (reference sequence). V lost 0 bases, J lost 7 bases, and 16 bases lay in between.

This chain connects TRBV5-8 to TRBJ1-1; 8 nucleotides line up with TRBD1. Germline V gene sequence: CDR1 SGHTS, CDR2 YDEGEE. The CDR3 totals 15 residues. Unmatched junction bases numbered 6, after V lost 5 bases and J lost 0 bases. This chain's CDR3 is CASSVGQGVNTEAFF. As DNA, the CDR3 is TGTGCCAGCAGTGTCGGACAGGGAGTGAACACTGAAGCTTTCTTT. Full variable domain (rest looked up from reference TRBV5-8 and TRBJ1-1): EAGVTQSPTHLIKTRGQQATLRCSPISGHTSVYWYQQALGLGLQFLLWYDEGEERNRGNFPPRFSGRQFPNYSSELNVNALELEDSALYLCASSVGQGVNTEAFFGQGTRLTVV.

This chain connects TRBV28 to TRBJ1-1; 7 bases fit TRBD1. CDR3 length: 16 amino acids. Germline loops: CDR1 MDHEN, CDR2 SYDVKM. J lost 2 bases, V lost 6 bases, and 12 bases had no gene match. CDR3 sequence: CASRPHTDRLNTEAFF. In DNA form, the CDR3 reads TGTGCCAGCAGACCTCACACGGACAGGCTAAACACTGAAGCTTTCTTT. Full variable domain (outside the CDR3, taken from reference TRBV28 and TRBJ1-1): DVKVTQSSRYLVKRTGEKVFLECVQDMDHENMFWYRQDPGLGLRLIYFSYDVKMKEKGDIPEGYSVSREKKERFSLILESASTNQTSMYLCASRPHTDRLNTEAFFGQGTRLTVV.

The chain links TRBV2 to TRBJ2-1, with 7 bases aligning to TRBD1. After removal of 6 bases from V and 9 bases from J, the junction contained 14 bases not matched to a gene. The germline gives CDR1 SNHLY, CDR2 FYNNEI. CDR3 length: 15 amino acids. DNA for the CDR3: TGTGCCAGCAGAACCGACAGGGAAGTAACCGGTGAGCAGTTCTTC. Its translation: CASRTDREVTGEQFF.

V is TRBV7-9 and J is TRBJ1-2; D possibly corresponds to TRBD1 (6 bases). The germline V gene has CDR1 SEHNR and CDR2 FQNEAQ (reference sequence). V was pared by 8 bases and J by 6 bases, with 22 bases between. This CDR3 is 15 amino acids long. Written as DNA, the CDR3 is TGTGCCAGCGGAATTGCAGGGGTTAACTCTGATGGCTACACCTTC. Residues: CASGIAGVNSDGYTF.

V gene TRBV28 combines with J gene TRBJ2-2, with 7 positions matching TRBD2. The CDR3 loop spans 16 amino acids. Germline trimming cut 5 bases from V and 5 bases from J; bases unmatched to any gene: 11. The germline CDR1 and CDR2 sequences are MDHEN and SYDVKM. The CDR3 DNA reads as TGTGCCAGCAGTCCCGACCGGGGAGGGCTTACCGGGGAGCTGTTTTTT. It translates to CASSPDRGGLTGELFF.

This chain connects TRBV23-1 to TRBJ1-1; D not resolved. TRBV23-1 is known as an ORF, though its function is uncertain. With 11 bases removed from V and 0 bases from J, the gap between germline ends came to 7 bases. This CDR3 is 11 amino acids long. DNA of the CDR3: TGCGCCCCCTCGGTGAACACTGAAGCTTTCTTT. It encodes CAPSVNTEAFF.